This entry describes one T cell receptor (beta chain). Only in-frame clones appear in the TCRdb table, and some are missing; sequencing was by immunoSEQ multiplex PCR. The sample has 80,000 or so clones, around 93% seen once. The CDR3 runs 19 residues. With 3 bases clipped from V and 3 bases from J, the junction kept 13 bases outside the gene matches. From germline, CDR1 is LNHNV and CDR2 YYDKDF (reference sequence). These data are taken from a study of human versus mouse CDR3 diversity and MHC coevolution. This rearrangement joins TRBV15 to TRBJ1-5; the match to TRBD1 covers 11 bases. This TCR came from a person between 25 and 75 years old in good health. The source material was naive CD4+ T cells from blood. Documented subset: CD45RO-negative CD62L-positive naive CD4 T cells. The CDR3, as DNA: TGTGCCACCAGCAGCACCCATCCCCGGGACAGGGGGGACAATCAGCCCCAGCATTTT. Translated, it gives CATSSTHPRDRGDNQPQHF.